Listed here are 24 T cell receptor beta chains from one sample, sequenced in a study of OX40 agonist ivuxolimab in advanced cancers. Measured with immunoSEQ multiplex PCR; TCRdb has only the in-frame clones, and not every one. Seen here are around 67,000 clones, approximately 85% observed once, and the top ten hold approximately 2%. Specimen: CD4+ or CD8+ T cells sorted from blood, collected in a trial of the OX40 agonist ivuxolimab. The receptors were gathered from an adult with an advanced solid tumor such as melanoma, head and neck, liver or kidney cancer.

The chain links TRBV29-1 to TRBJ2-3; possibly TRBD2 for D (6 bases). Trimming shortened V by 7 bases and J by 2 bases, and 16 bases separated the two germline ends. Germline CDR1 is SQVTM and CDR2 is ANQGSEA. This CDR3 has 14 amino acids. The CDR3 bases are TGCAGCGGTACTTACGGGGGTACCACAGATACGCAGTATTTT. This gives the protein CSGTYGGTTDTQYF.

V is TRBV2 and J is TRBJ2-3; a weak D match, TRBD2 (6 bases). CDR1 and CDR2 from the germline V gene are SNHLY and FYNNEI. The CDR3 has 15 residues. Deletions cut 8 bases from V and 4 bases from J, with 19 bases between. The CDR3 DNA sequence: TGTGCCAGCTCCTGGATGGGGAGGTCATCAGATACGCAGTATTTT. Amino acids: CASSWMGRSSDTQYF.

The chain carries TRBV5-1 and TRBJ1-5, with 8 bases fitting TRBD1. Germline V gene sequence: CDR1 SGHRS, CDR2 YFSETQ. V lost 4 bases and J lost 7; bases outside the gene matches: 4. The CDR3 is 13 amino acids. The CDR3 coding sequence is TGCGCCAGCAGCGAGGACAGGGACCAGCCCCAGCATTTT. This gives the protein CASSEDRDQPQHF.

V gene TRBV4-3 combines with J gene TRBJ2-7; D is possibly TRBD2 (5 bases). Trimming removed 2 bases from V and 5 bases from J, with 10 bases in between. The CDR3 has 13 amino acids. Looked up from germline, CDR1 is LGHNA and CDR2 is YSLEER. CDR3 coding DNA: TGCGCCAGCAGCCAACAGTCGGGGAACGAGCAGTACTTC. Translating it yields CASSQQSGNEQYF.

This chain uses TRBV2 with TRBJ1-2; D gene unclear. From germline, CDR1 is SNHLY and CDR2 FYNNEI. V lost 11 bases, J lost 0 bases, and 13 bases lay in between. This CDR3 comprises 13 residues. The CDR3 coding sequence is TGTGCCGGGAGGGATCGGACTAACTATGGCTACACCTTC. The encoded protein is CAGRDRTNYGYTF.

The chain links TRBV5-4 to TRBJ2-3; TRBD2 aligns across 15 bases. V gave up 4 bases and J gave up 6 bases; unmatched junction bases: 3. Germline V CDR1 and CDR2: SGHNT, YYREEE (reference sequence). The CDR3 consists of 15 residues. CDR3 sequence: CASSEGTSGRDTQYF. CDR3 nucleotide sequence: TGTGCCAGCAGCGAGGGGACTAGCGGGAGGGATACGCAGTATTTT.

The gene calls are TRBV6-5 and TRBJ1-2, with D perhaps TRBD1 (6 bases). The germline V and J ends were trimmed by 6 bases and 2 bases, with 16 bases remaining between them. Germline V gene lookup returns CDR1 MNHEY and CDR2 SVGAGI. This CDR3 region has 15 residues. This chain's CDR3 is CASRLPGAQNYGYTF. The CDR3 bases are TGTGCCAGCAGACTCCCAGGGGCACAGAACTATGGCTACACCTTC.

The genes are TRBV28 and TRBJ1-4, with a weak D call TRBD1 (5 bases). The CDR3 spans 15 residues. The germline gives CDR1 MDHEN, CDR2 SYDVKM. Trimming removed 6 bases from V and 4 bases from J, with 15 bases in between. The CDR3, as DNA: TGTGCCAGCAGACCCTGGGGCGGTGATAATGAAAAACTGTTTTTT. Translation: CASRPWGGDNEKLFF.

The sample holds a few counts of this clone. The V gene is TRBV21-1, the J gene TRBJ2-7; the table assigns TRBD1, which was not confirmed against the DNA. TRBV21-1 is noted as a pseudogene. The CDR3 sequence is 18 residues long. The DNA for the CDR3 is TGTGCCAGCAGCAAAGCCGGGACAGGAGTACTGGGAGGACGCGAGCAGTACTTC. It translates to CASSKAGTGVLGGREQYF.

The CDR3 DNA is TGTGCCACCCAGGACAGGGGCGAGACCCAGTACTTC. Its protein is CATQDRGETQYF. The chain employs TRBV19 and TRBJ2-5, with TRBD1 identical over 9 bases. Trimming at V came to 10 bases and at J to 5 bases, leaving 5 bases not matched to a gene. CDR1 and CDR2 from the germline V gene are LNHDA and SQIVND (reference sequence). This CDR3 is 12 amino acids long.

Of note for this clone: Other DNA sequences in this specimen translate into the identical CDR3. The J gene is TRBJ1-2, the V gene TRBV19; weak D call: TRBD1 (5 bases). CDR1 and CDR2 (germline): LNHDA, SQIVND (reference sequence). Trimming pared 3 bases from V and 5 bases from J, leaving 10 bases between. The CDR3 has 13 residues. CDR3 region: CASSITGGYGYTF. Here the CDR3 DNA reads TGTGCCAGTAGTATCACAGGAGGGTATGGCTACACCTTC.

This chain links TRBV19 with TRBJ2-5; D is perhaps TRBD2 (5 bases). The CDR3 runs 14 residues. The germline V gene encodes CDR1 LNHDA and CDR2 SQIVND (reference sequence). Trimming took off 4 bases at V and 3 bases at J, with 12 bases between the two ends. DNA of the CDR3: TGTGCCAGTAGTAATTCCCAAGCGGAAGAGACCCAGTACTTC. This translates into CASSNSQAEETQYF. Full variable domain (remainder filled in from reference TRBV19 and TRBJ2-5): DGGITQSPKYLFRKEGQNVTLSCEQNLNHDAMYWYRQDPGQGLRLIYYSQIVNDFQKGDIAEGYSVSREKKESFPLTVTSAQKNPTAFYLCASSNSQAEETQYFGPGTRLLVL.

The rearrangement uses TRBV18 and TRBJ2-3; 7 bases match TRBD1. Germline V lookup: CDR1 KGHSH, CDR2 LQKENI. Germline trimming cut 3 bases from V and 2 bases from J; bases unmatched to any gene: 5. The CDR3 covers 15 residues. The DNA of the CDR3 is TGTGCCAGCTCACCGGAACAGGGGTTCACAGATACGCAGTATTTT. Its translation: CASSPEQGFTDTQYF.

This clone was counted once. CDR3 coding DNA: TGTGCCAGCGCCCCCCGGGACTTCGCTTATGGCTACACCTTC. This codes for CASAPRDFAYGYTF. The gene calls are TRBV27 and TRBJ1-2; a possible D gene is TRBD1 (5 bases). This CDR3 is 14 amino acids long. Per the germline V gene, CDR1 is MNHEY and CDR2 is SMNVEV (reference sequence). Trimming left V 8 bases short and J 5 bases short, with 18 bases between.

For this clone: Germline is not matched at one junction end, which may reflect a read error. The J gene is TRBJ1-3, the V gene TRBV11-1, with D uncertain. The CDR3 loop spans 16 amino acids. Germline loops: CDR1 SGHAT, CDR2 FQDESV (reference sequence). The DNA for the CDR3 is TGTGCCAGCAGCTTAGACGGAGGAGGCTCTGAAAACACCATATATTTT. It specifies CASSLDGGGSENTIYF.

CDR3 in amino acids: CAWNPKVGTGGAWSGNTIYF. In DNA, the CDR3 is TGTGCCTGGAATCCGAAAGTAGGGACAGGGGGCGCCTGGTCTGGAAACACCATATATTTT. The chain carries TRBV30 and TRBJ1-3, with 12 bases fitting TRBD1. The V gene end was trimmed by 4 bases and the J gene end by 1 base; junction bases not matched to a gene: 17. Germline V gives CDR1 GTSNPN, CDR2 SVGIG (reference sequence). CDR3 length: 20 amino acids.

The chain employs TRBV6-5 and TRBJ2-7; D not resolved. Germline V gene sequence: CDR1 MNHEY, CDR2 SVGAGI. V dropped 6 bases and J dropped 3 bases, with 18 bases sitting between them. The CDR3 is 15 amino acids. The DNA for the CDR3 is TGTGCCAGCAGCCCACTGCCTCTTGGGGACTACGAGCAGTACTTC. Amino acid sequence: CASSPLPLGDYEQYF.

This chain connects TRBV18 to TRBJ2-3; 7 nucleotides agree with TRBD2. The CDR3 totals 15 residues. V lost 3 bases and J lost 2; bases outside the gene matches: 5. The V gene's germline CDR1 is KGHSH and CDR2 LQKENI. CDR3: CASSPSSGHTDTQYF. In DNA, the CDR3 is TGTGCCAGCTCACCTTCTAGCGGACACACAGATACGCAGTATTTT.

V is TRBV5-1 and J is TRBJ2-3; D unclear. CDR1 and CDR2 (germline): SGHRS, YFSETQ. The CDR3 covers 16 residues. V lost 0 bases to trimming and J lost 2 bases, with 13 bases between them. In DNA, the CDR3 is TGCGCCAGCAGCTTGGTTCCGGGCTCTAACACAGATACGCAGTATTTT. It encodes CASSLVPGSNTDTQYF.

The chain employs TRBV6-6 and TRBJ2-3, with D possibly matching TRBD2 (6 bases). Trimming removed 5 bases at V and 2 bases at J, with 14 bases between. The V gene's germline CDR1 is MNHNY and CDR2 SVGAGI (reference sequence). This CDR3 contains 15 residues. The CDR3 region has the DNA TGTGCCAGCAGTCCCCCCCGGAGGGACACAGATACGCAGTATTTT. It codes for CASSPPRRDTDTQYF.

The chain recombines TRBV5-1 with TRBJ2-5; 7 nucleotides line up with TRBD1. The CDR3 extends over 13 amino acids. The trim removed 3 bases at V and 9 bases at J, leaving 8 bases unmatched. Germline CDR1 reads SGHRS; CDR2 reads YFSETQ. The chain's CDR3 is CASSSDRAGAQYF. DNA for the CDR3: TGCGCCAGCAGCTCCGACAGGGCCGGGGCCCAGTACTTC.

V usage is TRBV11-3 and J usage is TRBJ2-2; the D gene is possibly TRBD2 (6 bases). The V gene's germline CDR1 is SGHNT and CDR2 YENEEA. The CDR3 has 16 residues. V was pared by 3 bases and J by 5 bases, with 16 bases between. The CDR3 spells CASSLHGSGETGELFF. The DNA of the CDR3 is TGTGCCAGCAGCTTGCACGGGTCGGGGGAAACCGGGGAGCTGTTTTTT.

J is TRBJ1-4 and V is TRBV9; the D is unclear. CDR3 size: 14 residues. Trimming stripped 4 bases from V and 5 bases from J, with 12 bases between. Germline V gene lookup returns CDR1 SGDLS and CDR2 YYNGEE. The CDR3 loop is CASSRRTENEKLFF. The CDR3 coding sequence is TGTGCCAGCAGCCGACGGACGGAAAATGAAAAACTGTTTTTT.

The chain joins TRBV6-1 to TRBJ2-1; TRBD2 matches at 8 bases. Looked up from germline, CDR1 is MNHNS and CDR2 is SASEGT. The CDR3 loop spans 13 amino acids. The V gene end was trimmed by 8 bases and the J gene end by 6 bases; junction bases not matched to a gene: 6. The DNA of the CDR3 is TGTGCCAGCTACGGGACTAGTGCCAATGAGCAGTTCTTC. Translated: CASYGTSANEQFF.